This TCR beta chain was obtained from a study of control samples from healthy donors and cancer patients (TCRdb year 2020). Libraries were built with the immunoSEQ multiplex PCR assay. This is the immuneACCESS table as TCRdb keeps it, with only in-frame sequences that have V and J called. A part of the clones is gone; compared with another copy, unresolved V genes explain less than half, and the rest is unexplained. Here the sample has around 58,000 clones; 88% occur a single time. Approximately 4% of the sample comes from the top ten. On this clone: Its target antigen remains unknown. The record has no base qualities; no much larger clone is one base away.

From its cysteine to its phenylalanine, the CDR3 spans 12 amino acids. Left in the record is the CDR3 DNA by itself, 36 bases read in frame from the first base. According to the germline V gene (reference sequence), CDR1 reads LNHDA and CDR2 reads SQIVND. Trimming costs V 3 bases and J 14 bases, and their ends lie 13 bases apart. This sequence uses TRBV19 and TRBJ2-2; D gene: possibly TRBD1, on 5 matching bases. Material for sequencing was blood. The receptor comes from a man over 45 in good health. The CDR3 reads as follows: CASSMQGVVLFF. The sequenced DNA: TGTGCCAGTAGTATGCAGGGTGTAGTTCTGTTTTTT.